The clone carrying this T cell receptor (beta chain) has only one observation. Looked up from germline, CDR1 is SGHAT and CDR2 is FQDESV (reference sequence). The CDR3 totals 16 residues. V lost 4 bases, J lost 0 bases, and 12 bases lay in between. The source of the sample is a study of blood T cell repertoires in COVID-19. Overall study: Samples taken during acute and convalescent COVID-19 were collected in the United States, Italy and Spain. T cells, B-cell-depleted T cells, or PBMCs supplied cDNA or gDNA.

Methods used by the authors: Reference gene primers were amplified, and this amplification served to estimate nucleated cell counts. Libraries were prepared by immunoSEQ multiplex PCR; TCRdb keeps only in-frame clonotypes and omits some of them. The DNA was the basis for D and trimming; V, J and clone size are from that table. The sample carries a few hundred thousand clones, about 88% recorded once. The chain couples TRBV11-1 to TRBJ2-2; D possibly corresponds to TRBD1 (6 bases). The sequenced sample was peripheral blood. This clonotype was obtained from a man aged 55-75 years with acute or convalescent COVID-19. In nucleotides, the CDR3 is TGTGCCAGCAGCTCCGGGGACATCGCGAACACCGGGGAGCTGTTTTTT. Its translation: CASSSGDIANTGELFF.